This is a list of T cell receptor beta chains from one sample in a study of regulatory T cells in long-lasting Graves disease. TCRdb ran MiXCR on the multiplex PCR reads and lists one entry per CDR3 protein. Among 400,000 to 600,000 distinct CDR3 sequences, 20% to 25% were seen once, and the ten largest hold roughly 7%. The input for sequencing was peripheral blood mononuclear cells (PBMCs), taken when the disease was refractory, from a patient treated with antithyroid drugs. Receptors were obtained from a female donor with Graves disease. The CDR3 runs from the conserved cysteine through the conserved F or W. The D gene is left open where the match is weak. Clone size is not always given. Where it is, it says once, few, many or a class for expanded clones.

v_gene: TRBV20-1
d_gene: TRBD1
abundance: many
j_gene: TRBJ2-5
CDR3nt: TGCAGTGCGCCAGACAGGGGAAATCATGAGACCCAGTACTTC
CDR3aa: CSAPDRGNHETQYF

v_gene: TRBV6-5
d_gene: NA
abundance: NA
j_gene: TRBJ1-5
CDR3nt: TGTGCCAGCAGTTCAAGGACCCCAAATCAGCCCCAGCATTTT
CDR3aa: CASSSRTPNQPQHF

v_gene: TRBV18
d_gene: NA
abundance: NA
j_gene: TRBJ2-5
CDR3nt: TGTGCCAGCTCACCGCGACCACCTTCCCCCCAAGAGACCCAGTACTTC
CDR3aa: CASSPRPPSPQETQYF

v_gene: TRBV12-3/TRBV12-4
d_gene: NA
abundance: NA
j_gene: TRBJ1-2
CDR3nt: TGTGCCACCAGTGATTGGGGGCGCGGCTACACCTTC
CDR3aa: CATSDWGRGYTF

v_gene: TRBV28
d_gene: TRBD1
abundance: many
j_gene: TRBJ1-4
CDR3nt: TGTGCCAGCAGCCTAACAGGGGTTTTTAATGAAAAACTGTTTTTT
CDR3aa: CASSLTGVFNEKLFF

v_gene: TRBV4-1
d_gene: TRBD1
abundance: NA
j_gene: TRBJ2-5
CDR3nt: TGCGCCAGCAGCGGAATCTACGGGGACAGGGGAGAGACCCAGTACTTC
CDR3aa: CASSGIYGDRGETQYF

v_gene: TRBV5-5
d_gene: TRBD2
abundance: few
j_gene: TRBJ2-5
CDR3nt: TGTGCCAGCAGCTCCCTTTTAGCGGGGGAATCAGAGACCCAGTACTTC
CDR3aa: CASSSLLAGESETQYF

v_gene: TRBV28
d_gene: NA
abundance: NA
j_gene: TRBJ2-7
CDR3nt: TGTGCCAGCAGTTTACGGACTATCCAAACCTACGAGCAGTACTTC
CDR3aa: CASSLRTIQTYEQYF

v_gene: TRBV12-3/TRBV12-4
d_gene: TRBD2
abundance: many
j_gene: TRBJ2-7
CDR3nt: TGTGCCAGCAGTTTAGGGGTGCTAGCGGGAGTAAACGAGCAGTACTTC
CDR3aa: CASSLGVLAGVNEQYF

v_gene: TRBV4-1
d_gene: NA
abundance: NA
j_gene: TRBJ1-1
CDR3nt: TGCGCCAGCACCCGACTTATAGTGAACACTGAAGCTTTCTTT
CDR3aa: CASTRLIVNTEAFF

v_gene: TRBV7-9
d_gene: NA
abundance: many
j_gene: TRBJ1-1
CDR3nt: TGTGCCAGCAGCTTTAGCCTCATGAACACTGAAGCTTTCTTT
CDR3aa: CASSFSLMNTEAFF

v_gene: TRBV30
d_gene: NA
abundance: NA
j_gene: TRBJ1-6
CDR3nt: TGTGCCTGGAGTTGGGGGTCCCTTTCACCCCCCCACTTT
CDR3aa: CAWSWGSLSPPHF

v_gene: TRBV28
d_gene: NA
abundance: many
j_gene: TRBJ2-5
CDR3nt: TGTGCCAGCAGTTCCGCCACAGAGACCCAGTACTTC
CDR3aa: CASSSATETQYF

v_gene: TRBV12-3/TRBV12-4
d_gene: NA
abundance: few
j_gene: TRBJ2-6
CDR3nt: TGTGCCAGCAGTTTAGTCCGGGAGCCTGGGGCCAACGTCCTGACTTTC
CDR3aa: CASSLVREPGANVLTF

v_gene: TRBV3-1
d_gene: NA
abundance: NA
j_gene: TRBJ2-6
CDR3nt: TGTGCCAGCAGCCAAGGAGGACGTGGGGCCAACGTCCTGACTTTC
CDR3aa: CASSQGGRGANVLTF

v_gene: TRBV6-9
d_gene: NA
abundance: few
j_gene: TRBJ1-1
CDR3nt: TGTGCCAGCAGTTACTCTGGGGATCTGAACACTGAAGCTTTCTTT
CDR3aa: CASSYSGDLNTEAFF

v_gene: TRBV20-1
d_gene: TRBD2
abundance: NA
j_gene: TRBJ2-7
CDR3nt: TGCAGTGCTAGAGGGGGACTAGCGGGGGTTTCCCTCCCCTACGAGCAGTACTTC
CDR3aa: CSARGGLAGVSLPYEQYF

v_gene: TRBV7-2
d_gene: NA
abundance: many
j_gene: TRBJ1-6
CDR3nt: TGTGCCAGCAGCTTGCTAAGTCGGGAATCACCCCTCCACTTT
CDR3aa: CASSLLSRESPLHF

v_gene: TRBV18
d_gene: TRBD1
abundance: NA
j_gene: TRBJ1-1
CDR3nt: TGTGCCAGCTCAGAGGACAGGGCAGTTGTGACAGCTTTCTTT
CDR3aa: CASSEDRAVVTAFF

v_gene: TRBV11-2
d_gene: TRBD1
abundance: many
j_gene: TRBJ1-1
CDR3nt: TGTGCCAGCATCCGGCGGGACAGGGGGAACACTGAAGCTTTCTTT
CDR3aa: CASIRRDRGNTEAFF

v_gene: TRBV10-3
d_gene: TRBD1
abundance: many
j_gene: TRBJ2-7
CDR3nt: TGTGCCATCAGTGGAGACAGGGGGGCGTACGAGCAGTACTTC
CDR3aa: CAISGDRGAYEQYF

v_gene: TRBV13
d_gene: NA
abundance: many
j_gene: TRBJ2-5
CDR3nt: TGTGCCAGCAGCGGGGCGGGGGCAGAGACCCAGTACTTC
CDR3aa: CASSGAGAETQYF

v_gene: TRBV6-2/TRBV6-3
d_gene: TRBD1
abundance: few
j_gene: TRBJ1-2
CDR3nt: TGTGCCAGCACCCGGGACAGGACCTTCTATGGCTACACCTTC
CDR3aa: CASTRDRTFYGYTF

v_gene: TRBV20-1
d_gene: NA
abundance: NA
j_gene: TRBJ2-5
CDR3nt: TGCAGTGCTAGAACTAGCCACCAAGAGACCCAGTACTTC
CDR3aa: CSARTSHQETQYF

v_gene: TRBV13
d_gene: TRBD2
abundance: NA
j_gene: TRBJ2-2
CDR3nt: TGTGCCAGCAGCTTAGGCCTAGCGGGAGGGGAAGACACCGGGGAGCTGTTTTTT
CDR3aa: CASSLGLAGGEDTGELFF

v_gene: TRBV30
d_gene: NA
abundance: few
j_gene: TRBJ1-1
CDR3nt: TGTGCCTGGAGTCGCCCGGATGACAGCACTGAAGCTTTCTTT
CDR3aa: CAWSRPDDSTEAFF

v_gene: TRBV5-6
d_gene: TRBD1
abundance: NA
j_gene: TRBJ2-6
CDR3nt: TGTGCCAGCAGCTACGACAGGGGTCGACTCTCTGGGGCCAACGTCCTGACTTTC
CDR3aa: CASSYDRGRLSGANVLTF

v_gene: TRBV12-3/TRBV12-4
d_gene: TRBD1
abundance: many
j_gene: TRBJ1-2
CDR3nt: TGTGCCAGCAGTTTTAGACAGGGGGCGCGAGGCTACACCTTC
CDR3aa: CASSFRQGARGYTF

v_gene: TRBV24-1
d_gene: NA
abundance: NA
j_gene: TRBJ2-3
CDR3nt: TGTGCCACCAGTGATTTCCGACTTGCAATTGCCGCAGATACGCAGTATTTT
CDR3aa: CATSDFRLAIAADTQYF

v_gene: TRBV6-4
d_gene: NA
abundance: NA
j_gene: TRBJ1-5
CDR3nt: TGTGCCAGCCGGGGGAACCAATTGAGCACAGATACGCAGCATTTT
CDR3aa: CASRGNQLSTDTQHF

v_gene: TRBV30
d_gene: NA
abundance: NA
j_gene: TRBJ1-5
CDR3nt: TGTGCCTGTCTTCAAGCATATAGCAATCAGCCCCAGCATTTT
CDR3aa: CACLQAYSNQPQHF

v_gene: TRBV3-1
d_gene: NA
abundance: NA
j_gene: TRBJ1-4
CDR3nt: TGTGCCAGCAGCCAAATGGGCGCAACTAATGAAAAACTGTTTTTT
CDR3aa: CASSQMGATNEKLFF

v_gene: TRBV28
d_gene: NA
abundance: many
j_gene: TRBJ2-5
CDR3nt: TGTGCCAGCAGCCGCCGGGAGACCCAGTACTTC
CDR3aa: CASSRRETQYF

v_gene: TRBV30
d_gene: NA
abundance: NA
j_gene: TRBJ1-5
CDR3nt: TGTGCCTGGATAGGCAGCAATCAGCCCCAGCATTTT
CDR3aa: CAWIGSNQPQHF

v_gene: TRBV19
d_gene: TRBD2
abundance: NA
j_gene: TRBJ2-5
CDR3nt: TGTGCCAGTAGGCTAGCGGGAGGGCCGGGTGAGACCCAGTACTTC
CDR3aa: CASRLAGGPGETQYF

v_gene: TRBV20-1
d_gene: TRBD1
abundance: many
j_gene: TRBJ2-7
CDR3nt: TGCAGTGCTAGGGCCGGGACAGGACTCTACGAGCAGTACTTC
CDR3aa: CSARAGTGLYEQYF

v_gene: TRBV19
d_gene: NA
abundance: NA
j_gene: TRBJ2-7
CDR3nt: TGTGCCAGTAGTAGTGCTCCTAGCTCCTACGAGCAGTACTTC
CDR3aa: CASSSAPSSYEQYF

v_gene: TRBV12-3/TRBV12-4
d_gene: NA
abundance: many
j_gene: TRBJ1-1
CDR3nt: TGTGCCAGCAGCTTGGAGGGGAACACTGAAGCTTTCTTT
CDR3aa: CASSLEGNTEAFF

v_gene: TRBV14
d_gene: TRBD1
abundance: few
j_gene: TRBJ2-2
CDR3nt: TGTGCCAGCAGCCAGCAGTTACAGGGGTACACCGGGGAGCTGTTTTTT
CDR3aa: CASSQQLQGYTGELFF

v_gene: TRBV7-2
d_gene: TRBD2
abundance: NA
j_gene: TRBJ2-7
CDR3nt: TGTGCCAGCAGCTTAGTAGCGGGGATTTCCTACGAGCAGTACTTC
CDR3aa: CASSLVAGISYEQYF

v_gene: TRBV3-1
d_gene: NA
abundance: many
j_gene: TRBJ1-2
CDR3nt: TGTGCCAGCAGCCAAGGCAGGGGTGGCAACACCTTC
CDR3aa: CASSQGRGGNTF